Described below is a single T cell receptor (beta chain) sequence and its context. The antigen remains unidentified. The sample is drawn from a study of shared clonotypes between healthy human individuals. The study, taken as a whole, reports: With a handful of donors compared, roughly 5% of naive CD4 clonotypes were shared. Researchers sampled only blood; tissue repertoires likely differ.

There are 16 residues in the CDR3. With 6 bases removed from V and 6 bases from J, the gap between germline ends came to 23 bases. CDR1 is SGHAT, CDR2 FQNNGV, per germline. The naive CD8 subset, CD45RO-negative cells positively selected for CCR7, excluded terminally differentiated effector memory CD45RA+ cells. Recent vaccinations or acute infections were absent in the healthy HIV-negative adult donors. The table came from immunoSEQ multiplex PCR; TCRdb's copy has only in-frame clones and leaves some out. The profile shows fewer than 800,000 clones, 90% to 95% of them singletons. Input material: naive CD8+ T cells sorted from blood. The chain couples TRBV11-2 to TRBJ1-2; possibly TRBD1 for D (6 bases). The sequence was obtained from a man younger than 40 in good health. CDR3 amino acids: CASSQFPEGGGDGYTF. Here the CDR3 DNA reads TGTGCCAGCAGTCAATTCCCGGAGGGGGGGGGAGATGGCTACACCTTC.